This is a list of T cell receptor beta chains from one sample in a study of blood T cell repertoires in COVID-19. Only in-frame clones appear in the TCRdb table, and some are missing; sequencing was by immunoSEQ multiplex PCR. The sample contains roughly 260,000 clones, around 90% of which appear only once. The sequenced sample consisted of PBMCs or T cells enriched from blood (not recorded which). These receptors were obtained from a woman aged 25 to 39 with acute COVID-19. The CDR3 runs from the conserved cysteine through the conserved F or W. A D gene is named only where the DNA matches it firmly. Where a row states a size, it is once, few, many or the class of an expanded clone; other rows omit it.

cdr3_aa: CASSLQPAPGSPLHF
cdr3_nt: TGCGCCAGCAGCTTGCAACCTGCTCCGGGGTCACCCCTCCACTTT
v_call: TRBV5-1
j_call: TRBJ1-6
d_call: NA
clone_size: NA

cdr3_aa: CASSLDTGSNYGYTF
cdr3_nt: TGCGCCAGCAGCTTGGATACAGGGTCTAACTATGGCTACACCTTC
v_call: TRBV5-1
j_call: TRBJ1-2
d_call: NA
clone_size: NA

cdr3_aa: CASSQAGGGLDGYTF
cdr3_nt: TGTGCCAGCAGCCAAGCAGGGGGCGGTTTGGATGGCTACACCTTC
v_call: TRBV3-1/TRBV3-2
j_call: TRBJ1-2
d_call: TRBD1
clone_size: NA

cdr3_aa: CASSTGTAGQPQHF
cdr3_nt: TGTGCCAGCAGCACCGGGACGGCGGGACAGCCCCAGCATTTT
v_call: TRBV6-5
j_call: TRBJ1-5
d_call: NA
clone_size: NA

cdr3_aa: CASRTSGGQETQYF
cdr3_nt: TGTGCCAGCAGGACTAGCGGGGGGCAAGAGACCCAGTACTTC
v_call: TRBV6-5
j_call: TRBJ2-5
d_call: TRBD2
clone_size: NA

cdr3_aa: CASSGQGRETQYF
cdr3_nt: TGTGCCAGCAGTGGTCAGGGGCGGGAGACCCAGTACTTC
v_call: TRBV2
j_call: TRBJ2-5
d_call: NA
clone_size: few

cdr3_aa: CSATGRLGTEAFF
cdr3_nt: TGCAGCGCTACCGGGAGGTTGGGCACTGAAGCTTTCTTT
v_call: TRBV29-1
j_call: TRBJ1-1
d_call: NA
clone_size: NA

cdr3_aa: CASSLGTSGYNEQFF
cdr3_nt: TGTGCCAGCAGCTTAGGGACTAGCGGCTACAATGAGCAGTTCTTC
v_call: TRBV5-4
j_call: TRBJ2-1
d_call: TRBD2
clone_size: NA

cdr3_aa: CASSTLLNSPLHF
cdr3_nt: TGTGCCAGTAGTACCTTACTGAATTCACCCCTCCACTTT
v_call: TRBV19
j_call: TRBJ1-6
d_call: NA
clone_size: few

cdr3_aa: CASSPLRGSGANVLTF
cdr3_nt: TGCGCCAGCAGCCCTCTTAGGGGATCTGGGGCCAACGTCCTGACTTTC
v_call: TRBV5-1
j_call: TRBJ2-6
d_call: NA
clone_size: few

cdr3_aa: CASSIDRDTQYF
cdr3_nt: TGTGCCAGTAGTATAGATCGGGATACGCAGTATTTT
v_call: TRBV19
j_call: TRBJ2-3
d_call: NA
clone_size: NA

cdr3_aa: CASSQEYDRAYEQYF
cdr3_nt: TGCGCCAGCAGCCAAGAATACGACAGGGCCTACGAGCAGTACTTC
v_call: TRBV4-3
j_call: TRBJ2-7
d_call: TRBD1
clone_size: NA

cdr3_aa: CASIKWKLAGRPNTGELFF
cdr3_nt: TGTGCCAGTATCAAATGGAAACTAGCGGGGCGACCGAACACCGGGGAGCTGTTTTTT
v_call: TRBV19
j_call: TRBJ2-2
d_call: TRBD2
clone_size: few

cdr3_aa: CASSWDRENEKLFF
cdr3_nt: TGTGCCAGCAGCTGGGACAGGGAGAATGAAAAACTGTTTTTT
v_call: TRBV7-9
j_call: TRBJ1-4
d_call: TRBD1
clone_size: NA

cdr3_aa: CASSGTSGGHPYNEQFF
cdr3_nt: TGTGCCAGCAGCGGGACTAGCGGGGGACACCCCTACAATGAGCAGTTCTTC
v_call: TRBV25-1
j_call: TRBJ2-1
d_call: TRBD2
clone_size: NA

cdr3_aa: CASSSLTGWHTEAFF
cdr3_nt: TGTGCCAGCAGTTCACTGACAGGGTGGCACACTGAAGCTTTCTTT
v_call: TRBV27
j_call: TRBJ1-1
d_call: TRBD1
clone_size: NA

cdr3_aa: CASSIRGTANTEAFF
cdr3_nt: TGTGCCAGTAGTATCAGAGGGACAGCAAACACTGAAGCTTTCTTT
v_call: TRBV19
j_call: TRBJ1-1
d_call: TRBD1
clone_size: NA

cdr3_aa: CASGGANVLTF
cdr3_nt: TGTGCTTCTGGCGGGGCCAACGTCCTGACTTTC
v_call: TRBV19
j_call: TRBJ2-6
d_call: NA
clone_size: NA

cdr3_aa: CASSSSGTDTGELFF
cdr3_nt: TGTGCCAGCAGCTCATCCGGGACAGACACCGGGGAGCTGTTTTTT
v_call: TRBV11-2
j_call: TRBJ2-2
d_call: TRBD1
clone_size: NA

cdr3_aa: CASSLRGGYGYTF
cdr3_nt: TGTGCCAGCAGTTTACGGGGTGGGTATGGCTACACCTTC
v_call: TRBV28
j_call: TRBJ1-2
d_call: NA
clone_size: NA

cdr3_aa: CASSSAGSSYEQYF
cdr3_nt: TGTGCCAGTAGTAGTGCGGGGAGCTCCTACGAGCAGTACTTC
v_call: TRBV19
j_call: TRBJ2-7
d_call: NA
clone_size: NA

cdr3_aa: CASSYSASPGRDLTF
cdr3_nt: TGTGCCAGCAGTTACTCCGCATCCCCGGGACGGGACTTGACCTTC
v_call: TRBV6-2/TRBV6-3
j_call: TRBJ1-2
d_call: NA
clone_size: once

cdr3_aa: CASSRDRSYGYTF
cdr3_nt: TGTGCCAGCAGCCGGGACAGGTCCTATGGCTACACCTTC
v_call: TRBV11-1
j_call: TRBJ1-2
d_call: TRBD1
clone_size: NA

cdr3_aa: CASSLDRVPDTQYF
cdr3_nt: TGCGCCAGCAGCCTTGACAGGGTCCCAGATACGCAGTATTTT
v_call: TRBV4-3
j_call: TRBJ2-3
d_call: TRBD1
clone_size: NA

cdr3_aa: CASSQVGGGAYEQYF
cdr3_nt: TGCGCCAGCAGCCAAGTGGGAGGGGGAGCCTACGAGCAGTACTTC
v_call: TRBV4-1
j_call: TRBJ2-7
d_call: NA
clone_size: NA

cdr3_aa: CASCQTGGNEKLFF
cdr3_nt: TGTGCCAGCTGCCAGACAGGGGGTAATGAAAAACTGTTTTTT
v_call: TRBV6-5
j_call: TRBJ1-4
d_call: TRBD1
clone_size: NA

cdr3_aa: CASSQPLAGPTADTQYF
cdr3_nt: TGCGCCAGCAGCCAACCCTTAGCGGGGCCCACCGCAGATACGCAGTATTTT
v_call: TRBV4-1
j_call: TRBJ2-3
d_call: TRBD2
clone_size: NA

cdr3_aa: CAWSMGQDNSPLHF
cdr3_nt: TGTGCCTGGAGTATGGGACAGGATAATTCACCCCTCCACTTT
v_call: TRBV30
j_call: TRBJ1-6
d_call: TRBD1
clone_size: NA

cdr3_aa: CASSLSLELGGYTF
cdr3_nt: TGTGCCAGCAGTCTCTCCCTGGAGCTAGGAGGCTACACCTTC
v_call: TRBV6-5
j_call: TRBJ1-2
d_call: NA
clone_size: NA

cdr3_aa: CASSAPGFSDVNEQFF
cdr3_nt: TGTGCCAGCAGCGCGCCAGGTTTTTCTGATGTGAATGAGCAGTTCTTC
v_call: TRBV9
j_call: TRBJ2-1
d_call: NA
clone_size: once

cdr3_aa: CASSGRTGGGTDTQYF
cdr3_nt: TGTGCCAGCAGTGGGCGGACAGGGGGCGGGACAGATACGCAGTATTTT
v_call: TRBV6-1
j_call: TRBJ2-3
d_call: TRBD1
clone_size: NA

cdr3_aa: CASSYLAGGLGDTQYF
cdr3_nt: TGTGCCAGCAGTTACCTAGCGGGGGGCCTGGGAGATACGCAGTATTTT
v_call: TRBV6-2/TRBV6-3
j_call: TRBJ2-3
d_call: TRBD2
clone_size: NA

cdr3_aa: CASNVGLAGTHLSHTQYF
cdr3_nt: TGTGCCAGCAACGTCGGTCTAGCGGGGACCCATTTATCCCATACGCAGTATTTT
v_call: TRBV7-9
j_call: TRBJ2-3
d_call: TRBD2
clone_size: NA

cdr3_aa: CASSALQIRHGYTF
cdr3_nt: TGTGCCAGCAGCGCCCTCCAGATACGCCATGGCTACACCTTC
v_call: TRBV9
j_call: TRBJ1-2
d_call: NA
clone_size: NA

cdr3_aa: CASSDVQLNTEAFF
cdr3_nt: TGTGCCAGCAGTGACGTACAGTTAAACACTGAAGCTTTCTTT
v_call: TRBV2
j_call: TRBJ1-1
d_call: NA
clone_size: NA

cdr3_aa: CASSSGTGSYEQYF
cdr3_nt: TGTGCCAGCAGCTCCGGGACAGGGTCATACGAGCAGTACTTC
v_call: TRBV13
j_call: TRBJ2-7
d_call: TRBD1
clone_size: NA

cdr3_aa: CASSTYRVGNSPLHF
cdr3_nt: TGCGCCAGCAGCACGTACAGGGTTGGGAATTCACCCCTCCACTTT
v_call: TRBV4-1
j_call: TRBJ1-6
d_call: NA
clone_size: once